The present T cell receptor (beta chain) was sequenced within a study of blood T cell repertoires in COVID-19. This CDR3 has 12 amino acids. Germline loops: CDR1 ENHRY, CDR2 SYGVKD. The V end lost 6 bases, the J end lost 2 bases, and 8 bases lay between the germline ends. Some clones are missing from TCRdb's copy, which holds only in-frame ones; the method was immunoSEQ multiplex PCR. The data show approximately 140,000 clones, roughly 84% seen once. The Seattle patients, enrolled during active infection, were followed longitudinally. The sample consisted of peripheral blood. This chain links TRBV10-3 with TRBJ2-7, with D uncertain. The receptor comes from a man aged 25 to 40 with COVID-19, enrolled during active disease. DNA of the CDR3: TGTGCCATCAGGGGCCAAACCTACGAGCAGTACTTC. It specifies CAIRGQTYEQYF.